The entry that follows covers one TCR beta chain sequence. Sequencing used immunoSEQ multiplex PCR; TCRdb keeps in-frame clones, though not all of them. This sample has approximately 260,000 clones, with roughly 86% found just once. These data come from a study of blood T cell repertoires in COVID-19. For the study at large: Nucleic acid was either cDNA or gDNA, and it came from T cells, B-cell-depleted T cells, or PBMCs.

This CDR3 region has 15 residues. Germline CDR1 SGHRS, CDR2 YFSETQ. The V and J ends lost 2 bases and 2 bases respectively, with 13 bases between them. The study recruited people aged roughly 18 to 100 years across more than 20 US areas. Cohort allocation depended upon clinical history that participants reported. V is TRBV5-1 and J is TRBJ1-2, with D maybe TRBD1 (6 bases). The sample taken for sequencing was PBMCs or T cells enriched from blood (not recorded which). This TCR was sampled from a woman aged 40 to 55 with acute COVID-19. Here the CDR3 reads CASSFGDTENYGYTF. CDR3 bases: TGCGCCAGCAGCTTTGGGGACACAGAAAACTATGGCTACACCTTC.